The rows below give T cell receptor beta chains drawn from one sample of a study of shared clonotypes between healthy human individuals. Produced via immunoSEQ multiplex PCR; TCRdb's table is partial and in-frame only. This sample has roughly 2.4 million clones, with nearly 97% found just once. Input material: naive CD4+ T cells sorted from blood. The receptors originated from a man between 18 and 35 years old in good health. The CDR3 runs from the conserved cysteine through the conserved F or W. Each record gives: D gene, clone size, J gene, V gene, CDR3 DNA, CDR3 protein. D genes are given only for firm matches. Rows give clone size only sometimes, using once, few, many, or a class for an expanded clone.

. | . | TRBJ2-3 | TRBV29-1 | TGCAGCGTTGAGCAAGGGGGTGCAGATACGCAGTATTTT | CSVEQGGADTQYF
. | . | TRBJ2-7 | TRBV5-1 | TGCGCCAGCAGCTCGCAGGGCAGGAGCTCCTACGAGCAGTACTTC | CASSSQGRSSYEQYF
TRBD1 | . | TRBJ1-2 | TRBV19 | TGTGCCAGTGCCTCCGGAGGGACAGGGGGCGTTGGCTACACCTTC | CASASGGTGGVGYTF
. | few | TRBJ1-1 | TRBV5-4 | TGTGCCAGCAGCGTCCGGGACACGAACACTGAAGCTTTCTTT | CASSVRDTNTEAFF
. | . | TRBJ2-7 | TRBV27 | TGTGCCAGCAAAGCCTTGGGCGGTCCTTACGAGCAGTACTTC | CASKALGGPYEQYF
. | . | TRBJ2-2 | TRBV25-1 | TGTGCCAGCATGGAGAATGCCGGGGAGCTGTTTTTT | CASMENAGELFF
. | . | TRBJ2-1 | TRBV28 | TGTGCCAGCAGTTTAGAATCCAGGGGATTCCGGAATGAGCAGTTCTTC | CASSLESRGFRNEQFF
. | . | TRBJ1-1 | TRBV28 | TGTGCCAGCAGTTCTTTGGGGACGGGGCGCACGAACACTGAAGCTTTCTTT | CASSSLGTGRTNTEAFF
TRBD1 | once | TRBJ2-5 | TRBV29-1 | TGCAGCTCCCCGGGACAGGGGGGAGAGACCCAGTACTTC | CSSPGQGGETQYF
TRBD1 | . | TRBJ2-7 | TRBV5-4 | TGTGCCAGCAGCCAGACAGGGAGCGCCTACGAGCAGTACTTC | CASSQTGSAYEQYF
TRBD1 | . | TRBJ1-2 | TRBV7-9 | TGTGCCAGCAGCCCCCGACAGGGACAAGCTAACTATGGCTACACCTTC | CASSPRQGQANYGYTF
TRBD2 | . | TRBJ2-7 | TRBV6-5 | TGTGCCAGCAGTTACTCGGATAGCGGGGTTTCCTACGAGCAGTACTTC | CASSYSDSGVSYEQYF
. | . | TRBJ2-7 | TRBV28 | TGTGCCAGCAGAACGACACTGTACGAGCAGTACTTC | CASRTTLYEQYF
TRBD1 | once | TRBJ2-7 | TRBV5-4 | TGTGCCAGCAGCGGACAGGGGCCGCTATCCTACGAGCAGTACTTC | CASSGQGPLSYEQYF
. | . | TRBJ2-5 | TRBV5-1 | TGCGCCAGCAGCTTTGGTGACAGGCAAGAGACCCAGTACTTC | CASSFGDRQETQYF
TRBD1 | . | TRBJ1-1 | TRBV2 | TGTGCCAGCAGGGCACAGGGGGCACCTGAAGCTTTCTTT | CASRAQGAPEAFF
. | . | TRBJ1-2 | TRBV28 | TGTGCCAGCAGCCTCGCCCGGACAGCGACCTATGGCTACACCTTC | CASSLARTATYGYTF
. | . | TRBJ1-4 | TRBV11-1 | TGTGCCAGCAGCTTAGCCGGCGTAAAAGGGGAAAAACTGTTTTTT | CASSLAGVKGEKLFF
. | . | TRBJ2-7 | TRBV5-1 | TGCGCCAGCAGCTTGGAAAGGGAAGACAACGAGCAGTACTTC | CASSLEREDNEQYF
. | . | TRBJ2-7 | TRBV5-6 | TGTGCCAGCAGCTTGGAGGGTAGTTTCACCTACGAGCAGTACTTC | CASSLEGSFTYEQYF
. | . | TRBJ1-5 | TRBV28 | TGTGCCAGCAGTTTCCCCGACAGGATGGGGGAGCCCCAGCATTTT | CASSFPDRMGEPQHF
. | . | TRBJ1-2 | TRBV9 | TGTGCCAGCAGCCGAGGGGGTTGGGGCTACACCTTC | CASSRGGWGYTF
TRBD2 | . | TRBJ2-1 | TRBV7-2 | TGTGCCAGCAGCTTAGACGCAGGGACTATGAATGAGCAGTTCTTC | CASSLDAGTMNEQFF
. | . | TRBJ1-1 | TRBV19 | TGTGCCAGTAGTCGGGGGCAAACCACTGAAGCTTTCTTT | CASSRGQTTEAFF
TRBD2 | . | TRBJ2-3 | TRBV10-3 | TGTGCCATTGCAAGAACTAGCGAATCAGATACGCAGTATTTT | CAIARTSESDTQYF
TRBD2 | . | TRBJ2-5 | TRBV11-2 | TGTGCCAGCAGCTTAAGGACTAGCGCCTACCAAGAGACCCAGTACTTC | CASSLRTSAYQETQYF
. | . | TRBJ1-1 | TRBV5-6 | TGTGCCAGCAGCTTGATACGAGGAGGCGCTGAAGCTTTCTTT | CASSLIRGGAEAFF
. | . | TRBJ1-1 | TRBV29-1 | TGCAGCGTCGTTATAGGGGTTGGGAGCACTGAAGCTTTCTTT | CSVVIGVGSTEAFF